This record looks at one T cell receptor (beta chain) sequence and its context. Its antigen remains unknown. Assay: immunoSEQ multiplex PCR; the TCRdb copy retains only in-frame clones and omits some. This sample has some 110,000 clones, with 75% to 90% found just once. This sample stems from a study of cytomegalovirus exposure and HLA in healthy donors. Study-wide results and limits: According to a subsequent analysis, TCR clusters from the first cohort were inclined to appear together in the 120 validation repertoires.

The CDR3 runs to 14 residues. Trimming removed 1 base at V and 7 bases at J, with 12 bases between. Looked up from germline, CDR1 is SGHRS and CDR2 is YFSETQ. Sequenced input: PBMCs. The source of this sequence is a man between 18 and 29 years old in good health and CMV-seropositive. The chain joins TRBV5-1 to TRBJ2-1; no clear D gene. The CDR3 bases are TGCGCCAGCAGCTTGTTAGCCCGACCAAATGAGCAGTTCTTC. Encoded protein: CASSLLARPNEQFF.